Below, 32 T cell receptor beta chains from the same sample are listed, as sequenced in a study of follicular helper T cells after annual influenza vaccination. This sample's time point: 2015-2016 season, 7 days after influenza vaccination. Data came from immunoSEQ multiplex PCR; TCRdb stores just in-frame clones and leaves some out. Of some 9,800 clones detected, approximately 82% appear once; the ten largest clones hold about 0.36%. Here the sequenced sample was CXCR5- memory CD4+ T cells sorted from blood, taken 7 days after influenza vaccination. Receptor source: an adult who received the influenza vaccine.

The chain links TRBV4-3 to TRBJ1-4; D is undetermined. Trimming left V 1 base short and J 6 bases short, with 12 bases between. This CDR3 contains 15 residues. Germline lookup yields CDR1 LGHNA and CDR2 YSLEER. The CDR3 coding sequence is TGCGCCAGCAGCCAAGTGCACAGAAGAGATGAAAAACTGTTTTTT. Translating it yields CASSQVHRRDEKLFF.

The V and J genes are TRBV29-1 and TRBJ2-3; maybe TRBD2 (5 bases). CDR1 is SQVTM and CDR2 is ANQGSEA in the germline V gene. The CDR3 has 13 residues. Trimming removed 7 bases at V and 0 bases at J, with 11 bases between. This chain's CDR3 is CSARRDSTDTQYF. The CDR3 DNA follows: TGCAGCGCGAGACGGGATAGCACAGATACGCAGTATTTT.

The chain combines TRBV9 with TRBJ2-3; D is undetermined. The V end was cut by 0 bases, the J end by 0 bases, with 5 bases between. CDR1 SGDLS and CDR2 YYNGEE come from the germline V gene. The CDR3 spans 14 residues. CDR3 sequence: CASSVVFSTDTQYF. CDR3 coding DNA: TGTGCCAGCAGCGTAGTCTTTAGCACAGATACGCAGTATTTT.

The chain links TRBV28 to TRBJ1-1; 7 positions agree with TRBD1. Per germline, CDR1 MDHEN and CDR2 SYDVKM. Unmatched junction bases numbered 11, after V lost 10 bases and J lost 3 bases. The CDR3 loop spans 14 amino acids. The CDR3 is CATRKGGRDTEAFF. As DNA, the CDR3 is TGTGCCACCAGGAAAGGGGGCAGGGACACTGAAGCTTTCTTT.

The chain couples TRBV21-1 to TRBJ1-2. TRBV21-1 is annotated as a pseudogene. This CDR3 has 13 residues. The CDR3 DNA reads as TGTGCCAGCAGCCCTTGGACGTACTATGGCTACACCTTC. Amino acids: CASSPWTYYGYTF.

V and J are TRBV7-2 and TRBJ1-1, with D uncertain. Trimming cost V 0 bases and J 0 bases, with 5 bases left between them. Germline V gives CDR1 SGHTA, CDR2 FQGNSA. This CDR3 comprises 14 residues. The chain's CDR3 is CASSLAGLNTEAFF. In DNA form, the CDR3 reads TGTGCCAGCAGCTTAGCCGGACTGAACACTGAAGCTTTCTTT.

This chain uses TRBV4-3 with TRBJ1-5, with a tentative D call TRBD1 (6 bases). Germline V gives CDR1 LGHNA, CDR2 YSLEER. There are 15 residues in the CDR3. V was pared by 1 base and J by 3 bases, with 10 bases between. CDR3 protein: CASSQGGLVNQPQHF. DNA of the CDR3: TGCGCCAGCAGCCAAGGGGGGCTCGTCAATCAGCCCCAGCATTTT.

In its sample, this clone was seen once. The chain recombines TRBV29-1 with TRBJ2-1; no reliable D call. The CDR3 extends over 11 amino acids. V shed 7 bases and J shed 5 bases, with 9 bases lying between them. Per the germline V gene, CDR1 is SQVTM and CDR2 is ANQGSEA. CDR3 coding DNA: TGCAGCGCACAGAGAGACAATGAGCAGTTCTTC. The encoded protein is CSAQRDNEQFF.

This chain joins TRBV18 and TRBJ2-5, with 11 bases fitting TRBD1. V lost 6 bases and J lost 5; bases outside the gene matches: 5. CDR3 length equals 14 residues. CDR1 and CDR2 (germline): KGHSH, LQKENI. The CDR3: CASSRTGGSETQYF. The CDR3 DNA follows: TGTGCCAGCTCCCGGACAGGGGGCTCGGAGACCCAGTACTTC.

The CDR3, as DNA: TGTGCCAGCAGTGCCAACGACAGGGGGCGAGGCTACACCTTC. It encodes CASSANDRGRGYTF. The chain combines TRBV2 with TRBJ1-2, with TRBD1 matching 10 bases. Germline lookup yields CDR1 SNHLY and CDR2 FYNNEI. The V segment lost 4 bases and the J segment 8 bases; nucleotides outside the gene matches: 7. The CDR3 consists of 14 residues.

This CDR3 reads CASSEALQGSPQDSETQYF. As DNA, the CDR3 is TGTGCCAGCAGTGAAGCGCTTCAGGGAAGTCCACAGGATTCGGAGACCCAGTACTTC. This rearrangement joins TRBV6-1 to TRBJ2-5, with D possibly TRBD1 on 5 matching bases. This CDR3 spans 19 amino acids. From germline, CDR1 is MNHNS and CDR2 SASEGT. V was cut by 0 bases and J by 5 bases, with 25 bases left in between.

V and J are TRBV19 and TRBJ1-1; 7 nucleotides line up with TRBD1. V shed 6 bases, J shed 4 bases, and the junction held 5 bases outside the gene matches. The CDR3 spans 13 residues. Germline loops: CDR1 LNHDA, CDR2 SQIVND (reference sequence). CDR3 sequence (DNA): TGTGCCAGTAGGGTTTCAGGGGGCACTGAAGCTTTCTTT. This codes for CASRVSGGTEAFF.

V usage is TRBV10-3 and J usage is TRBJ2-3; 8 bases line up with TRBD2. With V trimmed by 2 bases and J by 0 bases, 10 bases remained unmatched. The CDR3 contains 18 residues. Germline CDR1 reads ENHRY; CDR2 reads SYGVKD. The DNA for the CDR3 is TGTGCCATCAGTGAGGCGGCGGGGGGCTCGATTAGCACAGATACGCAGTATTTT. This encodes CAISEAAGGSISTDTQYF.

The chain combines TRBV6-5 with TRBJ2-1; TRBD1 agrees at 9 bases. Germline V CDR1 and CDR2: MNHEY, SVGAGI. J was trimmed by 4 bases and V by 6 bases; bases with no gene match: 7. The CDR3 runs 15 residues. CDR3 amino acids: CASSAGTGMYNEQFF. The CDR3 DNA follows: TGTGCCAGCAGCGCCGGGACAGGGATGTACAATGAGCAGTTCTTC.

The gene calls are TRBV14 and TRBJ1-6; D may be TRBD1 (6 bases). The CDR3 is 16 residues long. The V gene lost 3 bases and the J gene lost 4 bases, with 13 bases spanning the gap. Per germline, CDR1 SGHDN and CDR2 FVKESK. CDR3 in amino acids: CASSQTGRGYNSPLHF. CDR3 DNA sequence: TGTGCCAGCAGCCAGACGGGCAGGGGATATAATTCACCCCTCCACTTT.

This rearrangement joins TRBV7-2 to TRBJ2-1; TRBD2 matches at 10 bases. V trimming: 3 bases; J trimming: 7 bases; junction bases outside the gene matches: 9. The CDR3 runs 16 residues. Germline V CDR1 and CDR2: SGHTA, FQGNSA. CDR3 residues: CASSFQRGGLGNEQFF. The CDR3, as DNA: TGTGCCAGCAGCTTCCAGCGGGGGGGCTTGGGGAATGAGCAGTTCTTC.

The chain carries TRBV5-4 and TRBJ2-7, with D possibly being TRBD1 or TRBD2 (5 bases each). Germline-derived CDR1 and CDR2 are SGHNT and YYREEE (reference sequence). The CDR3 has 14 residues. The V and J ends lost 4 bases and 6 bases respectively, with 17 bases between them. CDR3 sequence reads: CASSQDLSGGEQYF. The CDR3 DNA follows: TGTGCCAGCAGCCAAGATTTGTCTGGGGGCGAGCAGTACTTC. Filled out from reference TRBV5-4 and TRBJ2-7, the complete variable domain reads ETGVTQSPTHLIKTRGQQVTLRCSSQSGHNTVSWYQQALGQGPQFIFQYYREEENGRGNFPPRFSGLQFPNYSSELNVNALELDDSALYLCASSQDLSGGEQYFGPGTRLTVT.

V gene TRBV21-1 combines with J gene TRBJ1-4. TRBV21-1 is a recognized pseudogene. The CDR3 has 13 amino acids. CDR3 sequence: CASTVGANEKLFF. CDR3 coding DNA: TGTGCCAGCACTGTGGGGGCTAATGAAAAACTGTTTTTT.

The genes are TRBV18 and TRBJ1-2; 7 positions agree with TRBD1. The V gene end was trimmed by 4 bases and the J gene end by 3 bases; junction bases not matched to a gene: 11. The germline gives CDR1 KGHSH, CDR2 LQKENI. The CDR3 runs 16 residues. The CDR3 bases are TGTGCCAGCTCACATCTCAGGGGGGTATTGGACTATGGCTACACCTTC. It translates to CASSHLRGVLDYGYTF.

This clone was counted between two and nine times. The chain has TRBV28 and TRBJ1-2, with D uncertain. This CDR3 region has 13 residues. V dropped 7 bases and J dropped 5 bases, with 14 bases sitting between them. Germline V gene lookup returns CDR1 MDHEN and CDR2 SYDVKM. CDR3 nucleotide sequence: TGTGCCAGCACCAGTGGGAGAGGGTATGGCTACACCTTC. Its translation: CASTSGRGYGYTF.

In this sample, this clone turned up once. The chain combines TRBV10-3 with TRBJ2-7; TRBD1 is a possible D gene (5 bases). The V gene's germline CDR1 is ENHRY and CDR2 SYGVKD. Deletions cut 11 bases from V and 0 bases from J, with 11 bases between. This CDR3 is built from 12 residues. In DNA form, the CDR3 reads TGTGCCGTAGGACAATCCTCCTACGAGCAGTACTTC. Its protein is CAVGQSSYEQYF.

The DNA for the CDR3 is TGTGCCAGCAGCTTATCCCGGGACAACGGCTACACCTTC. It codes for CASSLSRDNGYTF. The chain links TRBV7-9 to TRBJ1-2; tentatively, D is TRBD1 (6 bases). CDR3 length equals 13 residues. The V end was cut by 2 bases, the J end by 8 bases, with 12 bases between. Germline CDR1 SEHNR, CDR2 FQNEAQ (reference sequence).

The chain recombines TRBV28 with TRBJ2-2; 8 nucleotides agree with TRBD2. J gave up 6 bases and V 3 bases, and 9 bases lay outside the gene matches. From germline, CDR1 is MDHEN and CDR2 SYDVKM. The CDR3 spans 16 residues. Here the CDR3 DNA reads TGTGCCAGCAGTTTTGCGGGGGGTATGTCTTCCGGGGAGCTGTTTTTT. Translation: CASSFAGGMSSGELFF.

The chain has TRBV29-1 and TRBJ1-2, with D unclear. CDR3 length: 12 amino acids. The V end lost 4 bases, the J end lost 1 base, and 7 bases lay between the germline ends. Germline V gene sequence: CDR1 SQVTM, CDR2 ANQGSEA. CDR3 sequence reads: CSVVVSNYGYTF. Written as DNA, the CDR3 is TGCAGCGTTGTAGTCAGTAACTATGGCTACACCTTC.

CDR3 in DNA: TGTGCCAGCGTAGGGGCCTGGGACTATCTGCAACAAGAGACCCAGTACTTC. It specifies CASVGAWDYLQQETQYF. The rearrangement uses TRBV2 and TRBJ2-5, with TRBD2 identical over 7 bases. Germline lookup yields CDR1 SNHLY and CDR2 FYNNEI. The CDR3 sequence is 17 residues long. V lost 8 bases, J lost 2 bases, and 17 bases stayed unmatched.

The chain has TRBV5-1 and TRBJ1-6; 8 nucleotides agree with TRBD1. J was trimmed by 10 bases and V by 5 bases; bases with no gene match: 5. Germline CDR1 and CDR2: SGHRS and YFSETQ. This CDR3 region has 13 residues. The CDR3 bases are TGCGCCAGCAGGACAGGGGAGGACTCACCCCTCCACTTT. Encoded protein: CASRTGEDSPLHF. The whole variable domain, remainder taken from reference TRBV5-1 and TRBJ1-6, is KAGVTQTPRYLIKTRGQQVTLSCSPISGHRSVSWYQQTPGQGLQFLFEYFSETQRNKGNFPGRFSGRQFSNSRSEMNVSTLELGDSALYLCASRTGEDSPLHFGNGTRLTVT.

This clone has only one observation. This chain links TRBV18 with TRBJ2-5; weak D call: TRBD2 (5 bases). The CDR3 contains 15 residues. V was cut by 3 bases and J by 4 bases, with 15 bases left in between. Per the germline V gene, CDR1 is KGHSH and CDR2 is LQKENI. The CDR3 loop reads CASSPMDARGETQYF. Written as DNA, the CDR3 is TGTGCCAGCTCACCGATGGACGCCCGGGGAGAGACCCAGTACTTC.

V is TRBV7-2 and J is TRBJ1-2; TRBD1 might be the D (5 bases). The ends were cut back, 3 bases at V and 2 bases at J, with 10 bases in the middle. CDR1 is SGHTA, CDR2 FQGNSA, per germline. The CDR3 extends over 14 amino acids. CDR3 coding DNA: TGTGCCAGCAGCTTCCAGGGATCCAACTATGGCTACACCTTC. Its protein product is CASSFQGSNYGYTF. The full variable domain, with the rest looked up from reference TRBV7-2 and TRBJ1-2, is GAGVSQSPSNKVTEKGKDVELRCDPISGHTALYWYRQSLGQGLEFLIYFQGNSAPDKSGLPSDRFSAERTGGSVSTLTIQRTQQEDSAVYLCASSFQGSNYGYTFGSGTRLTVV.

V is TRBV5-1 and J is TRBJ1-6; D perhaps matches TRBD1 (6 bases). V dropped 1 base and J dropped 7 bases, with 15 bases sitting between them. The CDR3 length is 16 residues. Germline V gives CDR1 SGHRS, CDR2 YFSETQ. CDR3 DNA: TGCGCCAGCAGCTTGTCTGGCAGGGGCGCAAATTCACCCCTCCACTTT. It codes for CASSLSGRGANSPLHF.

CDR3 sequence (DNA): TGTGCCAGTAGTATACACCCCTTTAGCAACGACGAGCAGTACTTC. It translates to CASSIHPFSNDEQYF. The chain has TRBV19 and TRBJ2-7, with D uncertain. Per germline, CDR1 LNHDA and CDR2 SQIVND (reference sequence). CDR3 length: 15 amino acids. With 2 bases removed from V and 5 bases from J, the gap between germline ends came to 16 bases.

This clone was seen a single time. This chain connects TRBV9 to TRBJ2-1, with 7 bases identical to TRBD2. The CDR3 covers 16 residues. V gave up 3 bases and J gave up 9 bases; unmatched junction bases: 15. Germline CDR1 SGDLS, CDR2 YYNGEE. DNA for the CDR3: TGTGCCAGCAGCGGGGGGAGGGTCTCGGCTGGGGCTGAGCAGTTCTTC. Amino acids: CASSGGRVSAGAEQFF. Complete variable domain (other parts from reference TRBV9 and TRBJ2-1): DSGVTQTPKHLITATGQRVTLRCSPRSGDLSVYWYQQSLDQGLQFLIQYYNGEERAKGNILERFSAQQFPDLHSELNLSSLELGDSALYFCASSGGRVSAGAEQFFGPGTRLTVL.

The rearrangement joins TRBV7-2 to TRBJ2-6; TRBD1 is a possible D gene (5 bases). CDR3 length: 17 amino acids. From germline, CDR1 is SGHTA and CDR2 FQGNSA. V dropped 5 bases and J dropped 3 bases, with 17 bases sitting between them. This CDR3 is CASSPEATGHGANVLTF. The CDR3 DNA sequence: TGTGCCAGCAGCCCCGAGGCTACAGGTCATGGGGCCAACGTCCTGACTTTC.